These 3 T cell receptor beta chains share one sample of origin, sequenced in a study of post-analysis software for immune sequencing data. Study-wide findings and caveats: Four or five TRBV segments were more frequent in patients than controls; TRBV5-6, TRBV5-1 and TRBV20-1 belonged to this group.

Unique molecular identifiers were present in the TCR beta cDNA libraries. Each CDR3 protein is one row after TCRdb ran MiXCR on the PCR reads. Of fewer than 550,000 distinct CDR3 sequences listed, 30% to 40% are singletons. The antigens of these receptors remain unknown. The specimen was blood. These TCRs come from a girl younger than 18 with multiple sclerosis.

This clonotype was seen a few times. The J gene is TRBJ2-5, the V gene TRBV29-1; D gene uncertain. V shed 1 base and J shed 3 bases, with 9 bases lying between them. The CDR3 is 13 amino acids. In germline, CDR1 is SQVTM, CDR2 ANQGSEA. CDR3 sequence reads: CSVEGTIKETQYF. CDR3 DNA: TGCAGCGTTGAAGGGACGATAAAAGAGACCCAGTACTTC.

The chain recombines TRBV4-1 with TRBJ2-3; a weak D match, TRBD1 (5 bases). The CDR3 covers 15 residues. V was trimmed by 3 bases and J by 4 bases, leaving 14 bases between them. CDR1 and CDR2 from the germline V gene are MGHRA and YSYEKL. The CDR3 coding sequence is TGCGCCAGCAGCCAGCAGCCTCCAGGGTCAGATACGCAGTATTTT. As protein: CASSQQPPGSDTQYF.

This clonotype has more than one count but fewer than ten. V and J are TRBV12-3 or TRBV12-4 and TRBJ2-5; TRBD2 might be the D (7 bases). V lost 6 bases and J lost 5, with 19 bases in between. This CDR3 is 15 amino acids long. For the CDR3, the DNA is TGTGCCAGCAGCCCGCTGGGGGGGGCGATCGAGACCCAGTACTTC. This sequence encodes CASSPLGGAIETQYF.